These 15 T cell receptor beta chains were all obtained from the same sample, sequenced in a study of technical replicates of blood from a handful of donors. The data were produced by immunoSEQ multiplex PCR, yet TCRdb's version contains in-frame clones alone and is incomplete. There are 70,000 or so clones in the sample; 91% occur only once, and 0.35% to 0.4% lies in the top ten. Sequenced: T cells isolated from PBMCs. Receptors originate from a human donor in good health. Some clones in this sample may be carry-over from other donors' samples.

V gene TRBV27 combines with J gene TRBJ2-1; D unresolved. This CDR3 comprises 11 residues. V was shortened by 3 bases and J by 9 bases, with 6 bases between the two germline ends. The germline CDR1 and CDR2 sequences are MNHEY and SMNVEV (reference sequence). Here the CDR3 reads CASSFAGEQFF. The CDR3 DNA sequence: TGTGCCAGCAGTTTTGCAGGTGAGCAGTTCTTC.

The V gene is TRBV10-1, the J gene TRBJ1-1, with D unresolved. The CDR3 has 13 amino acids. V dropped 4 bases and J dropped 1 base, with 7 bases sitting between them. Germline CDR1 reads WNHNN; CDR2 reads SYGVQD (reference sequence). This chain's CDR3 is CASSVMANTEAFF. The CDR3 DNA reads TGCGCCAGCAGTGTGATGGCGAACACTGAAGCTTTCTTT.

V is TRBV6-5 and J is TRBJ2-5; 9 bases are shared with TRBD1. The CDR3 sequence is 15 residues long. Germline V gives CDR1 MNHEY, CDR2 SVGAGI. Losses at the gene ends were 5 bases for V and 9 bases for J; bases not matched to a gene: 13. The CDR3, as DNA: TGTGCCAGCAGTCTACCCCCGGGACAGGGAACGGCCCAGTACTTC. Translating it yields CASSLPPGQGTAQYF.

V usage is TRBV30 and J usage is TRBJ1-2; D gene unclear. The CDR3 consists of 14 residues. The V gene lost 1 base and the J gene lost 4 bases, with 13 bases spanning the gap. Germline assignment: CDR1 GTSNPN and CDR2 SVGIG (reference sequence). CDR3 sequence (DNA): TGTGCCTGGAGTGCCCTGGACTTGAGCTATGGCTACACCTTC. This sequence encodes CAWSALDLSYGYTF.

This rearrangement joins TRBV30 to TRBJ2-7; a weak D match, TRBD1 (5 bases). Trimming cost V 0 bases and J 9 bases, with 15 bases left between them. The germline gives CDR1 GTSNPN, CDR2 SVGIG (reference sequence). The CDR3 covers 13 residues. The CDR3 here is CAWSVQGSLAQYF. The CDR3 bases are TGTGCCTGGAGTGTTCAGGGATCCTTGGCGCAGTACTTC. Using reference TRBV30 and TRBJ2-7 for the parts outside the CDR3, the full variable domain is SQTIHQWPATLVQPVGSPLSLECTVEGTSNPNLYWYRQAAGRGLQLLFYSVGIGQISSEVPQNLSASRPQDRQFILSSKKLLLSDSGFYLCAWSVQGSLAQYFGPGTRLTVT.

The V and J genes are TRBV6-6 and TRBJ2-7; D call uncertain. Trimming shortened V by 7 bases and J by 3 bases, and 13 bases separated the two germline ends. This CDR3 contains 13 residues. Germline V gene sequence: CDR1 MNHNY, CDR2 SVGAGI (reference sequence). CDR3 region: CASMFGFNYEQYF. The DNA of the CDR3 is TGTGCCAGCATGTTCGGGTTTAACTACGAGCAGTACTTC.

Only one count was recorded for this clone. The rearrangement uses TRBV6-1 and TRBJ2-7; 7 positions agree with TRBD1. The ends lost 4 bases at V and 0 bases at J; junction bases unmatched: 12. The CDR3 spans 17 residues. Germline lookup yields CDR1 MNHNS and CDR2 SASEGT. This chain's CDR3 is CASSGLGTDFSSYEQYF. The CDR3 nucleotides are TGTGCCAGCAGTGGCTTAGGGACAGATTTTAGCTCCTACGAGCAGTACTTC.

The rearrangement joins TRBV4-1 to TRBJ2-5, with D tentatively TRBD1 (6 bases). The CDR3 contains 12 residues. V lost 0 bases and J 12 bases, leaving 11 bases between the germline ends. Germline CDR1 reads MGHRA; CDR2 reads YSYEKL. CDR3 protein: CASSQDSRGKYF. The CDR3 DNA sequence: TGCGCCAGCAGCCAAGATAGTAGGGGGAAGTACTTC.

The V gene is TRBV29-1, the J gene TRBJ1-2; 7 bases match TRBD1. Per germline, CDR1 SQVTM and CDR2 ANQGSEA. CDR3 length: 15 amino acids. The ends lost 4 bases at V and 3 bases at J; junction bases unmatched: 11. The CDR3 is CSVVEGQFYDYGYTF. DNA of the CDR3: TGCAGCGTTGTGGAGGGACAGTTCTATGACTATGGCTACACCTTC. Using reference TRBV29-1 and TRBJ1-2 for the parts outside the CDR3, the full variable domain is SAVISQKPSRDICQRGTSLTIQCQVDSQVTMMFWYRQQPGQSLTLIATANQGSEATYESGFVIDKFPISRPNLTFSTLTVSNMSPEDSSIYLCSVVEGQFYDYGYTFGSGTRLTVV.

This clone was found once. V gene TRBV6-1 combines with J gene TRBJ2-7, with D perhaps TRBD1 (6 bases). Per germline, CDR1 MNHNS and CDR2 SASEGT. V dropped 0 bases and J dropped 6 bases, with 15 bases sitting between them. The CDR3 sequence is 15 residues long. The CDR3 loop is CASSEALTGAVEQYF. CDR3 bases: TGTGCCAGCAGTGAAGCGCTGACAGGCGCTGTCGAGCAGTACTTC.

The genes are TRBV28 and TRBJ2-4, with D perhaps TRBD1 (7 bases). The germline V gene encodes CDR1 MDHEN and CDR2 SYDVKM. V lost 4 bases to trimming and J lost 3 bases, with 10 bases between them. The length of the CDR3 is 14 residues. The CDR3 sequence is CASSSQGGKNIQYF. The DNA of the CDR3 is TGTGCCAGCAGTTCCCAGGGGGGCAAAAACATTCAGTACTTC.

DNA of the CDR3: TGTGCCAGTAGTATAGAGAGAGGACAGAACACTGAAGCTTTCTTT. Translating gives CASSIERGQNTEAFF. The chain uses TRBV19 and TRBJ1-1; TRBD1 is a possible D gene (5 bases). The V end lost 0 bases, the J end lost 1 base, and 9 bases lay between the germline ends. The length of the CDR3 is 15 residues. Germline V lookup: CDR1 LNHDA, CDR2 SQIVND (reference sequence).

This clone turned up a few times. The chain is built from TRBV2 and TRBJ1-1, with D maybe TRBD1 (5 bases). The CDR3 covers 14 residues. Trimming removed 10 bases from V and 1 base from J, with 16 bases in between. Per germline, CDR1 SNHLY and CDR2 FYNNEI. Written as DNA, the CDR3 is TGTGCCACCAGAGATCGGGGGGGGAACACTGAAGCTTTCTTT. This codes for CATRDRGGNTEAFF.

This chain connects TRBV18 to TRBJ1-1, with 7 bases identical to TRBD1. The CDR3 runs 16 residues. Trimming removed 3 bases from V and 0 bases from J; junction bases left unmatched: 7. Germline-derived CDR1 and CDR2 are KGHSH and LQKENI. The CDR3 DNA follows: TGTGCCAGCTCACCGACACAGGGGATTATGAACACTGAAGCTTTCTTT. Its translation is CASSPTQGIMNTEAFF.

The V call is TRBV2, the J call TRBJ1-2, with TRBD1 matching over 7 bases. In germline, CDR1 is SNHLY, CDR2 FYNNEI. The CDR3 is 13 amino acids. V was pared by 7 bases and J by 5 bases, with 7 bases of the junction left unmatched. The CDR3 spells CASIPDRTYGYTF. Written as DNA, the CDR3 is TGTGCCAGCATTCCGGACAGGACGTATGGCTACACCTTC. The full variable domain, completed using reference TRBV2 and TRBJ1-2, is EPEVTQTPSHQVTQMGQEVILRCVPISNHLYFYWYRQILGQKVEFLVSFYNNEISEKSEIFDDQFSVERPDGSNFTLKIRSTKLEDSAMYFCASIPDRTYGYTFGSGTRLTVV.